Each of the 13 T cell receptor beta chains below was sequenced from the same sample in a study of cytomegalovirus exposure and HLA in healthy donors. Primers: 60 Vbeta forward and 13 Jbeta reverse. Measured with immunoSEQ multiplex PCR; TCRdb has only the in-frame clones, and not every one. This table holds 240,000 or so clones, 82% found once. Sequencing used PBMCs. All receptors come from a woman aged 40 to 50 in good health and CMV-seropositive.

The rearrangement joins TRBV30 to TRBJ2-1, with 10 bases lining up with TRBD1. V was pared by 5 bases and J by 5 bases, with 3 bases of the junction left unmatched. There are 13 residues in the CDR3. CDR1 and CDR2 (germline): GTSNPN, SVGIG (reference sequence). CDR3 amino acids: CAWRQGAHNEQFF. The CDR3 DNA reads TGTGCCTGGCGACAGGGGGCACACAATGAGCAGTTCTTC.

CDR3 sequence: CAWSQRATDTQYF. DNA for the CDR3: TGTGCCTGGAGCCAGCGGGCCACAGATACGCAGTATTTT. This sequence joins TRBV30 and TRBJ2-3; perhaps TRBD2 as D (6 bases). The CDR3 covers 13 residues. CDR1 and CDR2 (germline): GTSNPN, SVGIG (reference sequence). V was trimmed by 3 bases and J by 2 bases, leaving 9 bases between them.

The chain is built from TRBV7-2 and TRBJ1-1; the D gene is possibly TRBD1 (5 bases). This CDR3 spans 13 amino acids. Germline V gene sequence: CDR1 SGHTA, CDR2 FQGNSA. Trimming stripped 1 base from V and 13 bases from J, with 16 bases between. CDR3 region: CASSLVPGTEDFF. As DNA, the CDR3 is TGTGCCAGCAGCTTAGTACCCGGGACTGAGGATTTCTTT.

The V call is TRBV6-6, the J call TRBJ2-5; 8 nucleotides match TRBD2. CDR1 and CDR2 (germline): MNHNY, SVGAGI (reference sequence). CDR3 length: 16 amino acids. V dropped 6 bases and J dropped 4; count of bases not matched to a gene: 13. Written as DNA, the CDR3 is TGTGCCAGCAGAACAATCCGGGAGGGAGAAGGAGAGACCCAGTACTTC. Translating gives CASRTIREGEGETQYF.

The count of this clone is one. The chain links TRBV21-1 to TRBJ2-7; the table's D gene call, TRBD1, was not cross checked with the DNA. TRBV21-1 is annotated as a pseudogene. This CDR3 has 14 residues. This chain's CDR3 is CASSNSGADGEQYF. The DNA for the CDR3 is TGTGCCAGCAGCAATTCAGGGGCAGATGGCGAGCAGTACTTC.

The chain recombines TRBV19 with TRBJ1-1; TRBD1 matches at 7 bases. Losses at the gene ends were 5 bases for V and 0 bases for J; bases not matched to a gene: 6. CDR3 length equals 15 residues. Per germline, CDR1 LNHDA and CDR2 SQIVND (reference sequence). The CDR3 DNA is TGTGCCAGTAGTCACAGGGGTCGAATGAACACTGAAGCTTTCTTT. Encoded protein: CASSHRGRMNTEAFF. The whole variable domain, filled in from reference TRBV19 and TRBJ1-1, reads DGGITQSPKYLFRKEGQNVTLSCEQNLNHDAMYWYRQDPGQGLRLIYYSQIVNDFQKGDIAEGYSVSREKKESFPLTVTSAQKNPTAFYLCASSHRGRMNTEAFFGQGTRLTVV.

The genes are TRBV27 and TRBJ2-7; TRBD2 aligns across 9 bases. V lost 5 bases, J lost 2 bases, and 10 bases stayed unmatched. CDR1 MNHEY and CDR2 SMNVEV come from the germline V gene (reference sequence). The CDR3 totals 16 residues. As DNA, the CDR3 is TGTGCCAGCAGTATACCTAGAGGCGGGAGGGCCTACGAGCAGTACTTC. It encodes CASSIPRGGRAYEQYF.

In the case of this clone: Other DNA sequences in the sample encode the same CDR3. V usage is TRBV9 and J usage is TRBJ1-1; possible D gene TRBD1, 5 bases. From germline, CDR1 is SGDLS and CDR2 YYNGEE. The CDR3 has 15 amino acids. V lost 0 bases to trimming and J lost 1 base, with 10 bases between them. Here the CDR3 reads CASSVATGGNTEAFF. As DNA, the CDR3 is TGTGCCAGCAGCGTAGCTACGGGGGGGAACACTGAAGCTTTCTTT. Full variable domain (remainder filled in from reference TRBV9 and TRBJ1-1): DSGVTQTPKHLITATGQRVTLRCSPRSGDLSVYWYQQSLDQGLQFLIQYYNGEERAKGNILERFSAQQFPDLHSELNLSSLELGDSALYFCASSVATGGNTEAFFGQGTRLTVV.

V and J are TRBV7-2 and TRBJ2-5; TRBD1 agrees at 9 bases. The V gene's germline CDR1 is SGHTA and CDR2 FQGNSA. CDR3 length: 15 residues. V was pared by 1 base and J by 5 bases, with 5 bases of the junction left unmatched. The CDR3: CASSLGGTGHETQYF. CDR3 sequence (DNA): TGTGCCAGCAGCTTAGGGGGGACAGGGCATGAGACCCAGTACTTC.

This clone was seen only once. V is TRBV5-8 and J is TRBJ1-5, with TRBD1 matching over 9 bases. Trimming cost V 3 bases and J 1 base; bases outside gene matches: 5. The germline V gene encodes CDR1 SGHTS and CDR2 YDEGEE. The CDR3 is 16 residues long. CDR3 protein: CASSSQQGASNQPQHF. CDR3 bases: TGTGCCAGCAGCTCTCAACAGGGGGCGAGCAATCAGCCCCAGCATTTT.

This clone came up once. This sequence joins TRBV5-1 and TRBJ2-2, with TRBD1 identical over 11 bases. With V trimmed by 4 bases and J by 7 bases, 6 bases remained unmatched. CDR1 and CDR2 (germline): SGHRS, YFSETQ. CDR3 size: 15 residues. CDR3 loop: CASSAGTGGHGELFF. The CDR3 nucleotides read TGCGCCAGCAGCGCCGGGACAGGGGGTCACGGGGAGCTGTTTTTT.

The chain uses TRBV10-1 and TRBJ2-1, with 11 bases fitting TRBD2. This CDR3 contains 17 residues. Germline V gene data show CDR1 as WNHNN and CDR2 as SYGVQD (reference sequence). V gave up 0 bases and J gave up 6 bases; unmatched junction bases: 7. The CDR3 loop reads CASSESGGTSGRNEQFF. DNA for the CDR3: TGCGCCAGCAGTGAGTCTGGCGGGACTAGCGGTCGCAATGAGCAGTTCTTC.

V is TRBV14 and J is TRBJ2-2; the D gene is possibly TRBD2 (5 bases). Germline V gene lookup returns CDR1 SGHDN and CDR2 FVKESK. Trimming stripped 3 bases from V and 4 bases from J, with 15 bases between. CDR3 length: 16 amino acids. CDR3 sequence reads: CASSQRVGRSTGELFF. For the CDR3, the DNA is TGTGCCAGCAGCCAGCGGGTCGGGCGGAGCACCGGGGAGCTGTTTTTT.